This T cell receptor beta chain originates from a study of PD-L1 blockade in urothelial cancer. Stated time point: peripheral blood 6 weeks after treatment start. Locally advanced or metastatic urothelial carcinoma was present in patients. The table came from immunoSEQ multiplex PCR; TCRdb's copy has only in-frame clones and leaves some out. Of some 120,000 clones in the sample, roughly 83% were seen once. This clone was counted a few times. This clonotype was sampled from a man aged 50 to 59 with urothelial cancer. Material: PBMCs, obtained around atezolizumab (anti-PD-L1) treatment.

The CDR3 DNA follows: TGTGCCAGCAGCTCGGGGGGGGTGGAAACCGGGGAGCTGTTTTTT. This gives the protein CASSSGGVETGELFF. This chain joins TRBV28 and TRBJ2-2; 8 bases are a match to TRBD2. This CDR3 region has 15 residues. V gave up 6 bases and J gave up 5 bases; unmatched junction bases: 8. CDR1 is MDHEN and CDR2 is SYDVKM in the germline V gene.